This TCR beta chain was observed in a study of quantifying T cell responses using KT2 cells. Study details: RNA was reverse transcribed with TCR alpha and beta constant-region primers.

This clonotype was observed a few times. The cDNA 3' end received a ligated oligonucleotide with a UMI. The first PCR ran approximately 4 cycles with an equimolar RC1.1 and RC1.2 beta primer mix. In TCRdb, the UMI-ligation and nested PCR reads were re-called with MiXCR into one record per CDR3 protein. The table lists about 33,000 distinct CDR3 sequences, approximately 10% of them singletons. The germline CDR1 and CDR2 sequences are SNHLY and FYNNEI. V lost 4 bases and J lost 6, with 13 bases in between. The CDR3 loop spans 14 amino acids. The sequence was obtained from a human donor. The rearrangement joins TRBV2 to TRBJ1-5; D is unclear. Sequenced input: PBMCs spiked with cells of the T cell clone KT2. The CDR3 reads CASSAWIGGQPQHF. As DNA, the CDR3 is TGTGCCAGCAGTGCCTGGATAGGCGGTCAGCCCCAGCATTTT.